What follows describes a single T cell receptor beta chain. Its antigen is still unknown. CDR1 and CDR2 (germline): SGHAT, FQDESV (reference sequence). Trimming removed 5 bases from V and 2 bases from J; junction bases left unmatched: 2. CDR3 length: 13 amino acids. Specified time point: peripheral blood 6 weeks after treatment start. Patients had urothelial carcinoma that was locally advanced or metastatic. Spiking each PCR with synthetic TCR analog templates was performed. Method: immunoSEQ multiplex PCR; TCRdb's copy keeps in-frame clones and lacks some. This table has under 50,000 clones, 65% to 90% appearing once. The source of the sample is a study of PD-L1 blockade in urothelial cancer. Overall study context: Investigators checked blood 3 weeks (second dose) and 6 weeks after treatment start.

Whole-study findings and limits: Greater 3-week expansion of tumor-associated blood clones was recorded for durable-benefit patients.

The sequence came from a man aged 60 to 75 with urothelial cancer. Here the sequenced sample was PBMCs, taken around atezolizumab (anti-PD-L1) treatment. The chain is built from TRBV11-1 and TRBJ2-5; 7 bases map to TRBD1. CDR3 sequence: CASSRGQQETQYF. CDR3 DNA sequence: TGTGCCAGCAGCCGGGGACAGCAAGAGACCCAGTACTTC.